This T cell receptor (beta chain) was sequenced during a study of identical twins. Comment on this clonotype: Its cognate antigen is unknown.

General study points: The study found weaker excess twin sharing in beta out-of-frame sequences.

Germline lookup yields CDR1 MGHRA and CDR2 YSYEKL. V was pared by 1 base and J by 4 bases, with 6 bases of the junction left unmatched. The CDR3 sequence is 16 residues long. Healthy Caucasians provided all donations. Template switching created a universal primer site, and the cDNA included unique molecular identifiers. TCRdb re-called the 5' RACE reads with MiXCR, one entry per CDR3 protein. Here the sample spans about 530,000 distinct CDR3 sequences, under 25% being singletons. This same sample was also taken into another study, of yellow fever vaccine responses in identical twins.

The chain joins TRBV4-1 to TRBJ2-3; the match to TRBD1 covers 9 bases. The sequence came from a woman aged 18-29 years in good health. Sequencing was done on a sample of CD4+ T cells sorted from blood. As DNA, the CDR3 is TGCGCCAGCAGCCAAGCCCCGGGACAGGGACCAGATACGCAGTATTTT. As protein: CASSQAPGQGPDTQYF.